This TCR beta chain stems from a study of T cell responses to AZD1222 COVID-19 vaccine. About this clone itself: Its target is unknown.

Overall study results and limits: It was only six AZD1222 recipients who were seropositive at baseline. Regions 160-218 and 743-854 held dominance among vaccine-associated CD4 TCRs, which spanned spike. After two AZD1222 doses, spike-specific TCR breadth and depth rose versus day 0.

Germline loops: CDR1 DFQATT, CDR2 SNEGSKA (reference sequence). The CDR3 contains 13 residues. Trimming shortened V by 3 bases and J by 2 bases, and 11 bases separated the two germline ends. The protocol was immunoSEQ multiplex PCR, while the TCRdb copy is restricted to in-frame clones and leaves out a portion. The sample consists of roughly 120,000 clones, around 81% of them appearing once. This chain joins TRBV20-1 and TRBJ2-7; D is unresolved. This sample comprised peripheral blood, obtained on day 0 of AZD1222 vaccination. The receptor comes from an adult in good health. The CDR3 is CSASFPATYEQYF. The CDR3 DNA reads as TGCAGTGCTAGTTTTCCAGCAACCTACGAGCAGTACTTC.